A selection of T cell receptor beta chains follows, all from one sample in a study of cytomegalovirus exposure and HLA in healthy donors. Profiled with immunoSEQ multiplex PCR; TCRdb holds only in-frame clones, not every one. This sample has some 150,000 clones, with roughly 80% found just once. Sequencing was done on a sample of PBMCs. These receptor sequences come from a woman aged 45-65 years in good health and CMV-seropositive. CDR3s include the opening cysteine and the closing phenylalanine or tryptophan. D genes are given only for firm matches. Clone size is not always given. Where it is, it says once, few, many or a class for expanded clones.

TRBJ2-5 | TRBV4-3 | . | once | TGCGCCAGCAGCCAAGGGCGAGGAGAGACCCAGTACTTC | CASSQGRGETQYF
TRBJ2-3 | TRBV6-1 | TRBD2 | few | TGTGCCAGCAGTGTTCTAGCGGCGACAGATACGCAGTATTTT | CASSVLAATDTQYF
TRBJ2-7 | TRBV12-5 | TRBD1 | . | TGTGCTAGTGGTTTGGCCATGTCCGGGACAGGGACCTACGAGCAGTACTTC | CASGLAMSGTGTYEQYF
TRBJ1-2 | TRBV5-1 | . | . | TGCGCCAGCAGAGCTCAGGACCAGGGCTCCTATGGCTACACCTTC | CASRAQDQGSYGYTF
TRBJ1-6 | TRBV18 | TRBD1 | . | TGTGCCAGCTCACCCCGGACAGGGAACTTTTATAATTCACCCCTCCACTTT | CASSPRTGNFYNSPLHF
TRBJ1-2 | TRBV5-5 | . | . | TGTGCCAGCAGCTTGGATGACTGGAACTATGGCTACACCTTC | CASSLDDWNYGYTF
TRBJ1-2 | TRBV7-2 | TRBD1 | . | TGTGCCAGCAGCTTAGCGGGGACAGCTAACTATGGCTACACCTTC | CASSLAGTANYGYTF
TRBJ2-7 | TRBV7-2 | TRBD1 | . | TGTGCCAGCAGCTCACAGGGGATGGTGTACGAGCAGTACTTC | CASSSQGMVYEQYF
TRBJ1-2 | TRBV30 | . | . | TGTGCCTGGAGTGTAATCCCATCGGGGTTTGGCGGCTACACCTTC | CAWSVIPSGFGGYTF
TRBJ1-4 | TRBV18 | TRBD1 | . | TGTGCCAGCTCATCGAGAAACGGACAGGGGGCTGGCGGGCAACTGTTTTTT | CASSSRNGQGAGGQLFF
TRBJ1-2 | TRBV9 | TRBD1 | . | TGTGCCAGCAAAGGGGACAGGGGTACGAACTTC | CASKGDRGTNF
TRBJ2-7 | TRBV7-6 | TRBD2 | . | TGTGCCAGCAGTTGGGCTAGCGGGCGACTCGAGCAGTACTTC | CASSWASGRLEQYF
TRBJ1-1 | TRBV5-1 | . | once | TGCGCCAGCAGCTTGGGAACAGAGAACACTGAAGCTTTCTTT | CASSLGTENTEAFF
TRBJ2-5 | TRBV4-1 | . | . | TGCGCCAGCAGCCCTGCGGGATCCAGAGAGACCCAGTACTTC | CASSPAGSRETQYF
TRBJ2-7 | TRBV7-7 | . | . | TGTGCTAGCAGCTTATCCCCGGAGAGGTACGAGCAGTACTTC | CASSLSPERYEQYF
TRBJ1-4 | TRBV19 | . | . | TGTGCCAGTAGTAGAAGGACAGCCCCAACCCTTAATGAAAAACTGTTTTTT | CASSRRTAPTLNEKLFF